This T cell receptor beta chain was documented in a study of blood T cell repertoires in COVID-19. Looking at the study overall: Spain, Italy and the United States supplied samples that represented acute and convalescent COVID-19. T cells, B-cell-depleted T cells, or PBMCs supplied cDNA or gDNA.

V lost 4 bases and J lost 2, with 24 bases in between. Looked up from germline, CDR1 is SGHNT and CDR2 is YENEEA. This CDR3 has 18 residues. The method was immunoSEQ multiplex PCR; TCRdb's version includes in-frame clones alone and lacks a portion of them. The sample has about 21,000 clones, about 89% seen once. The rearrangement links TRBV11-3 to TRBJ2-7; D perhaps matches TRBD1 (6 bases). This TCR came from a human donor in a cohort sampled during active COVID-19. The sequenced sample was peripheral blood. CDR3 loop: CASSSSSGHRLGAYEQYF. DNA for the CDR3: TGTGCCAGCAGCTCCTCCTCGGGACATCGATTGGGGGCCTACGAGCAGTACTTC.